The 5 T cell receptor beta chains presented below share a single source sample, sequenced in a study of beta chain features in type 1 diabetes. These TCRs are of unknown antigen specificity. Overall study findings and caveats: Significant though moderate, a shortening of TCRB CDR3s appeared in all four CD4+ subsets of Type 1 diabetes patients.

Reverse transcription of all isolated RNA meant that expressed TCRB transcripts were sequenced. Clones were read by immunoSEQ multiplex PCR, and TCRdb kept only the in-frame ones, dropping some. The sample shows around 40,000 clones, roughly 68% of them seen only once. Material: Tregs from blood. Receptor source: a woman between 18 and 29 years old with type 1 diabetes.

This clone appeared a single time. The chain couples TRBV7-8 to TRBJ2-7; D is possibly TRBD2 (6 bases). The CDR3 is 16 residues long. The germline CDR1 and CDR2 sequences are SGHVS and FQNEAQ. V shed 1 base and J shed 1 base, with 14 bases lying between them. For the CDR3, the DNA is TGTGCCAGCAGCTTAGGGATTCAGCGGGTTTCCTACGAGCAGTACTTC. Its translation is CASSLGIQRVSYEQYF.

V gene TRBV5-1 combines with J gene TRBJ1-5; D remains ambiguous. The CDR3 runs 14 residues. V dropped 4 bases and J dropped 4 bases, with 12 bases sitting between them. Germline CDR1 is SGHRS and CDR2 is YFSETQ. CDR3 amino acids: CASSPDGVNQPQHF. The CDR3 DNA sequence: TGCGCCAGCAGCCCGGACGGGGTGAATCAGCCCCAGCATTTT.

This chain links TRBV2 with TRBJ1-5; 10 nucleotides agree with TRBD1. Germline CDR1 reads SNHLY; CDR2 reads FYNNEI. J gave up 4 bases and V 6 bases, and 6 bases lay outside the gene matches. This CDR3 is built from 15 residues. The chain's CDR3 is CASRDRGGPNQPQHF. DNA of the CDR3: TGTGCCAGCAGGGACAGGGGGGGACCTAATCAGCCCCAGCATTTT.

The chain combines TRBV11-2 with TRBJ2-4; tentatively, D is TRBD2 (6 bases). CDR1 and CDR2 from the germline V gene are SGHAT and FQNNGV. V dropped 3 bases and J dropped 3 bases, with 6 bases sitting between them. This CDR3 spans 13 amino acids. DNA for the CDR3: TGTGCCAGCAGCTTGACTAGCAAAAACATTCAGTACTTC. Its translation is CASSLTSKNIQYF.

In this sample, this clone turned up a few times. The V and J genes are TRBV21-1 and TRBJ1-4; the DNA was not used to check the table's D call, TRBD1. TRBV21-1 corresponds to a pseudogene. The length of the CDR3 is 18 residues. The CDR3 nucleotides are TGTGCCAGCAGCAAAGATGGTGGGCCGACAGGGAAGAGGGAAAAACTGTTTTTT. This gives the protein CASSKDGGPTGKREKLFF.